The 8 T cell receptor beta chains in this list originate from one sample, sequenced in a study of cytomegalovirus exposure and HLA in healthy donors. The PCR ran on 60 Vbeta and 13 Jbeta primers. The method was immunoSEQ multiplex PCR; TCRdb's version includes in-frame clones alone and lacks a portion of them. The table has about 240,000 clones, about four fifths seen once. The sample comprised PBMCs. Receptors were obtained from a woman aged 40 to 55 in good health and CMV-seropositive.

In regard to this clone: Other nucleotide sequences from this sample produce the same CDR3. The chain uses TRBV7-3 and TRBJ2-7; 10 bases line up with TRBD1. V lost 5 bases to trimming and J lost 4 bases; unmatched junction nucleotides: 8. Germline V gene sequence: CDR1 SGHTA, CDR2 FQGTGA. The CDR3 loop spans 15 amino acids. This chain's CDR3 is CASSPDGTGAYEQYF. CDR3 coding DNA: TGTGCCAGCAGCCCAGATGGGACAGGGGCGTACGAGCAGTACTTC.

In this sample, this clone turned up a few times. V and J are TRBV25-1 and TRBJ1-2; tentatively, D is TRBD1 (5 bases). CDR3 length: 14 amino acids. Trimming removed 3 bases at V and 5 bases at J, with 13 bases between. The germline V gene encodes CDR1 MGHDK and CDR2 SYGVNS. CDR3 sequence reads: CASSEGGAGYGYTF. The CDR3 DNA sequence: TGTGCCAGCAGTGAGGGAGGGGCTGGATATGGCTACACCTTC.

The rearrangement joins TRBV7-2 to TRBJ1-1; perhaps TRBD1 as D (5 bases). The CDR3 covers 16 residues. V gave up 5 bases and J gave up 2 bases, with 18 bases separating them. Germline V gene lookup returns CDR1 SGHTA and CDR2 FQGNSA. This CDR3 is CASSLPGRHLNTEAFF. Here the CDR3 DNA reads TGTGCCAGCAGCCTACCAGGGAGGCACCTTAACACTGAAGCTTTCTTT.

The gene calls are TRBV2 and TRBJ1-1; possible D gene TRBD1, 5 bases. Germline-derived CDR1 and CDR2 are SNHLY and FYNNEI. Trimming took off 3 bases at V and 2 bases at J, with 28 bases between the two ends. This CDR3 spans 20 amino acids. The CDR3, as DNA: TGTGCCAGCAGTGAGCGGCCCCGTTTTTTCGCGGAGGGGAGAAACACTGAAGCTTTCTTT. The encoded protein is CASSERPRFFAEGRNTEAFF.

The V and J genes are TRBV7-2 and TRBJ1-1; the D gene is possibly TRBD1 (6 bases). This CDR3 has 14 residues. Germline V gives CDR1 SGHTA, CDR2 FQGNSA. V was pared by 1 base and J by 2 bases, with 8 bases between. CDR3 nucleotide sequence: TGTGCCAGCAGCTTAGACAGGGAAAACACTGAAGCTTTCTTT. Amino acid sequence: CASSLDRENTEAFF.

The chain carries TRBV5-5 and TRBJ2-1; 7 bases map to TRBD1. Germline trimming cut 2 bases from V and 1 base from J; bases unmatched to any gene: 6. The CDR3 has 16 amino acids. CDR1 SGHKS and CDR2 YYEKEE come from the germline V gene (reference sequence). The CDR3: CASSLKGAASYNEQFF. DNA for the CDR3: TGTGCCAGCAGCTTAAAGGGGGCCGCGTCCTACAATGAGCAGTTCTTC.

The chain has TRBV6-5 and TRBJ2-7; 9 bases agree with TRBD1. Trimming cost V 6 bases and J 3 bases; bases outside gene matches: 6. The CDR3 contains 14 residues. Looked up from germline, CDR1 is MNHEY and CDR2 is SVGAGI. CDR3 sequence reads: CASSDGTGIYEQYF. CDR3 bases: TGTGCCAGCAGCGACGGGACAGGGATCTACGAGCAGTACTTC.

The chain joins TRBV6-1 to TRBJ1-6, with D possibly being TRBD1 (6 bases). Trimming took 2 bases from V and 7 from J, leaving 15 bases between them. The CDR3 sequence is 16 residues long. The germline gives CDR1 MNHNS, CDR2 SASEGT. The DNA of the CDR3 is TGTGCCAGCAGTGAACTCGCGGGGGCAGGGAATTCACCCCTCCACTTT. This translates into CASSELAGAGNSPLHF.